One and the same sample provided the 30 T cell receptor beta chains below, sequenced in a study of blood T cell repertoires in COVID-19. Measured with immunoSEQ multiplex PCR; TCRdb has only the in-frame clones, and not every one. The sample includes about 150,000 clones, around 80% of them seen just once. The sample taken for sequencing was peripheral blood. The receptors stem from a woman between 45 and 65 years old with acute or convalescent COVID-19.

The chain is built from TRBV19 and TRBJ1-6, with 10 bases matching TRBD1. The CDR3 is 14 residues long. Germline-derived CDR1 and CDR2 are LNHDA and SQIVND (reference sequence). The J segment lost 8 bases and the V segment lost 6 bases, leaving 4 bases of the junction unmatched. The CDR3 DNA reads as TGTGCCAGTAGGGCCGGGACAGGGGATTCACCCCTCCACTTT. Protein: CASRAGTGDSPLHF.

As for this clone: In the same sample, other DNA sequences code for this CDR3. The chain is built from TRBV5-1 and TRBJ1-4, with D possibly being TRBD1 (5 bases). The CDR3 extends over 16 amino acids. V lost 0 bases and J lost 0, with 9 bases in between. Germline lookup yields CDR1 SGHRS and CDR2 YFSETQ. The CDR3 protein is CASSLGQGATNEKLFF. The CDR3 nucleotides read TGCGCCAGCAGCTTGGGCCAGGGTGCAACTAATGAAAAACTGTTTTTT.

This chain connects TRBV6-5 to TRBJ2-7; D unclear. Trimming cost V 7 bases and J 1 base, with 11 bases left between them. This CDR3 has 13 residues. CDR1 MNHEY and CDR2 SVGAGI come from the germline V gene. This chain's CDR3 is CASTPRISYEQYF. In DNA, the CDR3 is TGTGCCAGCACCCCGCGCATTTCCTACGAGCAGTACTTC.

The chain combines TRBV7-3 with TRBJ2-2, with D possibly TRBD2 on 5 matching bases. V was clipped by 5 bases and J by 9 bases, with 16 bases between them. CDR1 and CDR2 from the germline V gene are SGHTA and FQGTGA. The CDR3 has 14 amino acids. CDR3 DNA sequence: TGTGCCAGCAGCCCGGCGGGTAGTCTGAGGGAGCTGTTTTTT. This translates into CASSPAGSLRELFF.

Here the CDR3 reads CASSPRYGRGEYTGELFF. As DNA, the CDR3 is TGTGCCAGCTCACCACGATATGGCAGGGGAGAATACACCGGGGAGCTGTTTTTT. The chain couples TRBV18 to TRBJ2-2, with D possibly matching TRBD1 (6 bases). CDR1 KGHSH and CDR2 LQKENI come from the germline V gene. The CDR3 covers 18 residues. The V end lost 1 base, the J end lost 3 bases, and 18 bases lay between the germline ends.

Note on this clone: A junction boundary mismatches the germline segment, possibly from a read error. The chain joins TRBV6-6 to TRBJ2-3, with 7 positions matching TRBD2. CDR3 length: 15 amino acids. Looked up from germline, CDR1 is MNHNY and CDR2 is SVGAGI (reference sequence). Here the CDR3 DNA reads TGTGCCAGCAGACCCAGCGGGGACCACACAAATACGCAGTATTTT. This codes for CASRPSGDHTNTQYF.

This clone was seen just once. The V and J genes are TRBV11-2 and TRBJ1-4; 10 bases line up with TRBD1. This CDR3 has 14 residues. V lost 5 bases to trimming and J lost 5 bases; unmatched junction nucleotides: 2. Germline CDR1 reads SGHAT; CDR2 reads FQNNGV. The CDR3 DNA sequence: TGTGCCAGCAGCAGGGGACAGGGGAATGAAAAACTGTTTTTT. It is translated as CASSRGQGNEKLFF.

This clone was recorded only once. This rearrangement joins TRBV9 to TRBJ2-2; D might be TRBD2 (6 bases). The CDR3 extends over 13 amino acids. The ends were cut back, 4 bases at V and 5 bases at J, with 9 bases in the middle. Per germline, CDR1 SGDLS and CDR2 YYNGEE. The CDR3 DNA reads as TGTGCCAGCAGCCCGGAGGGTACCGGGGAGCTGTTTTTT. Translating it yields CASSPEGTGELFF.

This clone was found a few times. The V call is TRBV5-1, the J call TRBJ2-3, with D perhaps TRBD2 (6 bases). V lost 0 bases and J lost 4, with 9 bases in between. The V gene's germline CDR1 is SGHRS and CDR2 YFSETQ. The CDR3 runs 14 residues. The CDR3 sequence: CASSLVGEADTQYF. The CDR3 DNA reads as TGCGCCAGCAGCTTGGTCGGGGAGGCAGATACGCAGTATTTT.

The gene calls are TRBV7-2 and TRBJ2-7; D is uncertain. Deletions cut 2 bases from V and 0 bases from J, with 11 bases between. Germline V gene sequence: CDR1 SGHTA, CDR2 FQGNSA. The CDR3 consists of 15 residues. CDR3 sequence (DNA): TGTGCCAGCAGCTTAACGGCGACTGGCTCCTACGAGCAGTACTTC. It translates to CASSLTATGSYEQYF.

The rearrangement uses TRBV28 and TRBJ2-1; D is unclear. The CDR3 has 15 residues. V was pared by 0 bases and J by 6 bases, with 12 bases between. The germline CDR1 and CDR2 sequences are MDHEN and SYDVKM. The CDR3 sequence is CASSLWAQYVNEQFF. CDR3 sequence (DNA): TGTGCCAGCAGTTTATGGGCTCAGTACGTCAATGAGCAGTTCTTC.

This chain joins TRBV11-1 and TRBJ2-5; perhaps TRBD2 as D (5 bases). This CDR3 comprises 16 residues. The V end was cut by 2 bases, the J end by 9 bases, with 22 bases between. Germline loops: CDR1 SGHAT, CDR2 FQDESV (reference sequence). CDR3 residues: CASSLRPTAGGRAQYF. DNA for the CDR3: TGTGCCAGCAGCTTAAGACCGACCGCAGGAGGACGGGCCCAGTACTTC. Supplemented by reference TRBV11-1 and TRBJ2-5, the full variable domain reads EAEVAQSPRYKITEKSQAVAFWCDPISGHATLYWYRQILGQGPELLVQFQDESVVDDSQLPKDRFSAERLKGVDSTLKIQPAELGDSAMYLCASSLRPTAGGRAQYFGPGTRLLVL.

The table lists this clone with a few counts. V gene TRBV7-9 combines with J gene TRBJ1-6; D gene unclear. The CDR3 totals 16 residues. The germline CDR1 and CDR2 sequences are SEHNR and FQNEAQ (reference sequence). V lost 4 bases and J lost 4, with 14 bases in between. CDR3 in DNA: TGTGCCAGCAGCTCAGACCGAGGGATTTATAATTCACCCCTCCACTTT. This sequence encodes CASSSDRGIYNSPLHF.

On this clone itself: The sample has other DNA sequences that encode this CDR3 too. J is TRBJ2-5 and V is TRBV5-1; TRBD2 might be the D (6 bases). Germline CDR1 SGHRS, CDR2 YFSETQ. Trimming stripped 0 bases from V and 2 bases from J, with 8 bases between. The CDR3 is 14 residues long. CDR3 loop: CASSLVAAQETQYF. The CDR3 nucleotides are TGCGCCAGCAGCTTGGTAGCGGCACAAGAGACCCAGTACTTC.

This clone was found a few times. The chain combines TRBV7-2 with TRBJ1-4, with D uncertain. Germline CDR1 and CDR2: SGHTA and FQGNSA. V dropped 2 bases and J dropped 5 bases, with 3 bases sitting between them. This CDR3 comprises 12 residues. The CDR3 reads CASSLPNEKLFF. In nucleotides, the CDR3 is TGTGCCAGCAGCTTACCGAATGAAAAACTGTTTTTT.

The chain carries TRBV9 and TRBJ2-3; 7 bases line up with TRBD2. Per the germline V gene, CDR1 is SGDLS and CDR2 is YYNGEE. The CDR3 extends over 16 amino acids. J was trimmed by 4 bases and V by 0 bases; bases with no gene match: 8. CDR3 in amino acids: CASSVESWGGADTQYF. The CDR3 nucleotides are TGTGCCAGCAGCGTAGAATCGTGGGGGGGAGCAGATACGCAGTATTTT. The variable domain in full, with the rest retrieved from reference TRBV9 and TRBJ2-3, is DSGVTQTPKHLITATGQRVTLRCSPRSGDLSVYWYQQSLDQGLQFLIQYYNGEERAKGNILERFSAQQFPDLHSELNLSSLELGDSALYFCASSVESWGGADTQYFGPGTRLTVL.

The V and J genes are TRBV30 and TRBJ1-3; possible D gene TRBD1, 5 bases. The CDR3 extends over 12 amino acids. Trimming cost V 3 bases and J 9 bases, with 12 bases left between them. Germline V gives CDR1 GTSNPN, CDR2 SVGIG (reference sequence). The CDR3 loop is CAWSTGAGTIYF. CDR3 sequence (DNA): TGTGCCTGGAGCACAGGCGCAGGCACCATATATTTT.

The genes are TRBV9 and TRBJ2-1, with D perhaps TRBD1 (5 bases). V lost 0 bases and J lost 3, with 10 bases in between. This CDR3 spans 15 amino acids. Germline-derived CDR1 and CDR2 are SGDLS and YYNGEE. CDR3 sequence reads: CASSVEGAGYNEQFF. The CDR3 DNA reads as TGTGCCAGCAGCGTAGAAGGGGCAGGCTACAATGAGCAGTTCTTC.

V gene TRBV2 combines with J gene TRBJ1-4; D call uncertain. The CDR3 is 17 residues long. Trimming stripped 7 bases from V and 0 bases from J, with 18 bases between. The germline V gene encodes CDR1 SNHLY and CDR2 FYNNEI. CDR3 amino acids: CASKVQLGSATNEKLFF. The DNA of the CDR3 is TGTGCCAGCAAGGTACAGTTAGGGAGTGCAACTAATGAAAAACTGTTTTTT.

The rearrangement joins TRBV28 to TRBJ2-1, with 7 bases fitting TRBD1. The CDR3 loop spans 14 amino acids. Germline-derived CDR1 and CDR2 are MDHEN and SYDVKM. The junction had 6 bases not matched to a gene; V was cut back by 6 bases and J by 4 bases. CDR3 loop: CASSPGQLYNEQFF. CDR3 in DNA: TGTGCCAGCAGCCCGGGACAGCTTTACAATGAGCAGTTCTTC.

This clone has just one count. The gene calls are TRBV5-4 and TRBJ1-1; tentative D call: TRBD1 (6 bases). The CDR3 runs to 15 residues. V was trimmed by 8 bases and J by 0 bases, leaving 17 bases between them. CDR1 and CDR2 (germline): SGHNT, YYREEE (reference sequence). CDR3 in amino acids: CASKQQGHVNTEAFF. DNA of the CDR3: TGTGCCAGTAAACAACAGGGACATGTGAACACTGAAGCTTTCTTT.

This chain joins TRBV15 and TRBJ2-1, with 11 bases that match TRBD2. Germline CDR1 LNHNV, CDR2 YYDKDF (reference sequence). V lost 1 base and J lost 7; bases outside the gene matches: 3. The CDR3 is made up of 15 amino acids. CDR3 loop: CATSRGPSGRNEQFF. DNA for the CDR3: TGTGCCACCAGCAGAGGGCCTAGCGGGAGGAATGAGCAGTTCTTC.

V gene TRBV5-6 combines with J gene TRBJ2-7; 9 nucleotides line up with TRBD1. Trimming at V came to 0 bases and at J to 3 bases, leaving 1 base not matched to a gene. The germline CDR1 and CDR2 sequences are SGHDT and YYEEEE. This CDR3 is built from 14 residues. The CDR3 coding sequence is TGTGCCAGCAGCTTGGAGACAGGGGGCTACGAGCAGTACTTC. Protein product: CASSLETGGYEQYF.

V is TRBV3-1 (or the pseudogene TRBV3-2) and J is TRBJ2-5; TRBD2 agrees at 9 bases. Germline V gives CDR1 LGHDT, CDR2 YNNKEL (reference sequence). CDR3 size: 16 residues. V lost 0 bases, J lost 5 bases, and 7 bases stayed unmatched. The CDR3 DNA reads as TGTGCCAGCAGCCAAGATCTAGCGGGAATGGGGGAGACCCAGTACTTC. This sequence encodes CASSQDLAGMGETQYF.

V is TRBV12-3 or TRBV12-4 and J is TRBJ2-7; D perhaps matches TRBD1 (5 bases). The V end was cut by 3 bases, the J end by 3 bases, with 9 bases between. This CDR3 is 13 amino acids long. CDR3 residues: CASSFRQHYEQYF. The CDR3 nucleotides are TGTGCCAGCAGTTTTCGACAGCACTACGAGCAGTACTTC.

CDR3 loop: CASSLLGGTEAFF. Here the CDR3 DNA reads TGTGCCAGCAGCTTATTAGGGGGCACTGAAGCTTTCTTT. The chain has TRBV7-2 and TRBJ1-1; maybe TRBD1 (6 bases). CDR3 length: 13 residues. V lost 2 bases and J lost 4, with 8 bases in between. Germline V gene lookup returns CDR1 SGHTA and CDR2 FQGNSA.

V and J are TRBV4-1 and TRBJ2-1; 9 positions agree with TRBD2. Germline values: CDR1 MGHRA, CDR2 YSYEKL. The CDR3 loop spans 16 amino acids. With V trimmed by 5 bases and J by 6 bases, 11 bases remained unmatched. CDR3 amino acids: CASSFPGTSKVNEQFF. In DNA form, the CDR3 reads TGCGCCAGCAGCTTTCCGGGGACTAGCAAGGTCAATGAGCAGTTCTTC.

To note about this clone: At one boundary the junction diverges from the germline segment, which might be a read error. The chain joins TRBV29-1 to TRBJ2-7, with a weak D call TRBD1 (6 bases). This CDR3 has 14 amino acids. CDR1 is SQVTM and CDR2 is ANQGSEA in the germline V gene. This chain's CDR3 is CSVEGGRGSSEQYF. CDR3 coding DNA: TGCAGCGTTGAAGGGGGCAGGGGATCCTCCGAGCAGTACTTC.

The chain has TRBV7-2 and TRBJ2-1; TRBD2 matches 11 bases. The CDR3 covers 16 residues. Germline loops: CDR1 SGHTA, CDR2 FQGNSA. The V segment lost 5 bases and the J segment 9 bases; nucleotides outside the gene matches: 12. CDR3 in amino acids: CASSPLAGGGSGEQFF. CDR3 bases: TGTGCCAGCAGCCCCCTAGCGGGAGGAGGATCAGGTGAGCAGTTCTTC.

This rearrangement joins TRBV5-1 to TRBJ1-6; no reliable D call. V lost 2 bases, J lost 8 bases, and 11 bases lay in between. CDR3 length: 14 amino acids. CDR1 SGHRS and CDR2 YFSETQ come from the germline V gene. The CDR3 coding sequence is TGCGCCAGCAGCTTCGGGGAGCAGGATTCACCCCTCCACTTT. As protein: CASSFGEQDSPLHF.